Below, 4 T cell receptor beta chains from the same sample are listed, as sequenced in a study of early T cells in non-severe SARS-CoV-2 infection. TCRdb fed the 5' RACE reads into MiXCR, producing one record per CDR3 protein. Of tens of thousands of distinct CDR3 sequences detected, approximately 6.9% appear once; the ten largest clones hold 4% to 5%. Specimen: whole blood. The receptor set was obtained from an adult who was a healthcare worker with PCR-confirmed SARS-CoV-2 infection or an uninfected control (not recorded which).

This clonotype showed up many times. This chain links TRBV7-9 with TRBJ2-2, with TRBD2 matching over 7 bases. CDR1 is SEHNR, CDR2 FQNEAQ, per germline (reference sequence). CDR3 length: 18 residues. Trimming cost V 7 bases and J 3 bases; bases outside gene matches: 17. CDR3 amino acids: CASTPAGSGYDDTGELFF. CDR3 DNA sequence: TGTGCCAGCACCCCCGCGGGTAGCGGGTACGATGACACCGGGGAGCTGTTTTTT.

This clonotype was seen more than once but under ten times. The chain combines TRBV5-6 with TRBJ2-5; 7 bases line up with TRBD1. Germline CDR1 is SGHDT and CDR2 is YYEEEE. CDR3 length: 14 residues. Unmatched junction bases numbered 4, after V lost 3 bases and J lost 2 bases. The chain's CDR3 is CASSSGTAQETQYF. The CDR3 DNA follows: TGTGCCAGCAGCTCTGGGACAGCACAAGAGACCCAGTACTTC.

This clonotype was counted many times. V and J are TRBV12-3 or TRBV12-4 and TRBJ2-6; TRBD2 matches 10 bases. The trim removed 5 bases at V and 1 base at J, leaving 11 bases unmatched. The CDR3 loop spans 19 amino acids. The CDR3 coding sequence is TGTGCCAGCAGTCCACACTCAGCGGGAGGGCCTTCTGGGGCCAACGTCCTGACTTTC. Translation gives CASSPHSAGGPSGANVLTF.

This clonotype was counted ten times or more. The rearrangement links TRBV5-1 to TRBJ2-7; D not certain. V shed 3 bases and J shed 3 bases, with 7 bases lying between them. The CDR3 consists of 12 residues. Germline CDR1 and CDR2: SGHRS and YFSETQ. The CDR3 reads CASSSTVYEQYF. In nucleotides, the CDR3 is TGCGCCAGCAGCTCGACGGTCTACGAGCAGTACTTC.